A selection of T cell receptor beta chains follows, all from one sample in a study of early T cells in non-severe SARS-CoV-2 infection. TCRdb reanalysed the 5' RACE reads using MiXCR and keeps one entry per CDR3 protein. The sample lists approximately 84,000 distinct CDR3 sequences, less than 15% seen once, with roughly 6% in the top ten. Sequencing was carried out using whole blood. These TCRs come from an adult who was a healthcare worker with PCR-confirmed SARS-CoV-2 infection or an uninfected control (not recorded which). Each CDR3 is given with its conserved first and last residue. A D gene is named only where the DNA matches it firmly. Only some rows state a clone size, as once, few, many or a class for expanded clones.

TRBV5-1,-,many,TRBJ1-1,CASSLVALDTEAFF,TGCGCCAGCAGCTTGGTGGCCCTTGACACTGAAGCTTTCTTT
TRBV5-1,TRBD2,many,TRBJ2-5,CASSQAGGLQETQYF,TGCGCCAGCAGTCAGGCGGGGGGTCTTCAAGAGACCCAGTACTTC
TRBV6-2/TRBV6-3,-,many,TRBJ2-3,CATRATDTQYF,TGTGCCACCAGGGCTACAGATACGCAGTATTTT
TRBV6-6,TRBD2,many,TRBJ2-7,CASSPGTSRYEQYF,TGTGCCAGCAGCCCCGGGACTAGTCGCTACGAGCAGTACTTC
TRBV28,-,few,TRBJ1-6,CASSRTRNSPLHF,TGTGCCAGCAGTCGTACACGAAATTCACCCCTCCACTTT
TRBV7-2,-,-,TRBJ1-1,CASSPARMVNTEAFF,TGTGCCAGCAGCCCCGCCCGCATGGTGAACACTGAAGCTTTCTTT
TRBV18,TRBD1,few,TRBJ2-5,CASSPYGQGKETQYF,TGTGCCAGCTCACCATACGGACAGGGGAAAGAGACCCAGTACTTC
TRBV18,TRBD1,-,TRBJ2-7,CASSPTRGQGDEEQYF,TGTGCCAGCTCACCTACGCGAGGACAGGGCGACGAGGAGCAGTACTTC
TRBV5-1,-,-,TRBJ2-2,CASSLNHLLGQRDTGELFF,TGCGCCAGCAGCTTGAATCATCTTTTGGGACAGCGGGACACCGGGGAGCTGTTTTTT
TRBV10-3,-,many,TRBJ2-1,CAISEDGGEQFF,TGTGCCATCAGTGAGGACGGAGGGGAGCAGTTCTTC
TRBV4-1,TRBD1,few,TRBJ2-3,CASSQGPLGTGRADTQYF,TGCGCCAGCAGCCAAGGTCCCCTCGGGACAGGCAGGGCAGATACGCAGTATTTT
TRBV27,-,-,TRBJ2-7,CASSLFGQGISTYEQYF,TGTGCCAGCAGTTTATTCGGGCAGGGCATTTCTACCTACGAGCAGTACTTC
TRBV10-1,TRBD2,-,TRBJ2-1,CASSGGLAGGGYEQFF,TGCGCCAGCAGTGGGGGACTAGCGGGAGGAGGTTATGAGCAGTTCTTC
TRBV5-1,-,few,TRBJ2-1,CASSLVPANNEQFF,TGCGCCAGCAGCTTGGTCCCAGCGAACAATGAGCAGTTCTTC
TRBV29-1,-,-,TRBJ1-3,CSVVSVGYTIYF,TGCAGCGTTGTAAGTGTCGGATACACCATATATTTT
TRBV6-6,-,-,TRBJ1-2,CASSYGDYGYTF,TGTGCCAGCAGTTACGGGGATTATGGCTACACCTTC
TRBV5-1,-,few,TRBJ2-5,CASSLAGRQETQYF,TGCGCCAGCAGCTTGGCCGGACGACAAGAGACCCAGTACTTC
TRBV20-1,TRBD1,few,TRBJ1-6,CSARLTGLAGSPLHF,TGCAGTGCTAGGTTGACAGGGCTGGCCGGTTCACCCCTCCACTTT
TRBV20-1,-,-,TRBJ1-6,CSASEPDNSPLHF,TGCAGTGCGTCGGAGCCGGATAATTCACCCCTCCACTTT
TRBV7-9,-,many,TRBJ1-1,CASSGSIKWEDTEAFF,TGTGCCAGCAGCGGGTCGATCAAGTGGGAGGACACTGAAGCTTTCTTT
TRBV3-1,-,-,TRBJ1-1,CASSQEGEAFF,TGTGCCAGCAGCCAAGAGGGTGAAGCTTTCTTT
TRBV11-2,-,-,TRBJ2-4,CASTEASKNIQYF,TGTGCCAGTACAGAAGCGTCCAAAAACATTCAGTACTTC
TRBV2,-,few,TRBJ2-1,CASRNSEIATSEQFF,TGTGCCAGCAGGAACAGCGAAATAGCTACGAGTGAGCAGTTCTTC
TRBV3-1,-,-,TRBJ1-1,CASSQALRGRRTEAFF,TGTGCCAGCAGCCAAGCATTGCGGGGGCGGCGGACTGAAGCTTTCTTT